What follows are 27 T cell receptor beta chains derived from one specimen sequenced in a study of T cell responses to AZD1222 COVID-19 vaccine. The method was immunoSEQ multiplex PCR; TCRdb's version includes in-frame clones alone and lacks a portion of them. The sample consists of under 200,000 clones, approximately 95% of them appearing once. The specimen comprised peripheral blood, sampled on day 0 of AZD1222 vaccination. The receptors were sampled from an adult in good health.

The chain joins TRBV6-5 to TRBJ2-7; 7 nucleotides match TRBD1. CDR1 is MNHEY and CDR2 is SVGAGI in the germline V gene. This CDR3 has 15 residues. V was clipped by 4 bases and J by 2 bases; unmatched bases: 8. This CDR3 is CASSSPGQLTYEQYF. CDR3 coding DNA: TGTGCCAGCAGTTCCCCGGGACAGCTTACCTACGAGCAGTACTTC.

The chain recombines TRBV6-5 with TRBJ1-1; D gene uncertain. The germline gives CDR1 MNHEY, CDR2 SVGAGI. CDR3 size: 13 residues. V lost 2 bases to trimming and J lost 1 base, with 5 bases between them. CDR3 sequence: CASSYDGNTEAFF. The CDR3 DNA reads TGTGCCAGCAGTTACGACGGGAACACTGAAGCTTTCTTT.

This clone came up once. CDR3 bases: TGTGCCAGCAGTAGAAGGGGGACAGGGGACACTGAAGCTTTCTTT. Translated: CASSRRGTGDTEAFF. The chain links TRBV6-5 to TRBJ1-1, with 10 bases fitting TRBD1. The CDR3 has 15 residues. Germline loops: CDR1 MNHEY, CDR2 SVGAGI. J gave up 3 bases and V 5 bases, and 6 bases lay outside the gene matches.

This chain links TRBV7-6 with TRBJ1-4; D unresolved. Germline V gene lookup returns CDR1 SGHVS and CDR2 FNYEAQ. The CDR3 spans 14 residues. Between the trimmed V and J ends, which lost 6 bases and 0 bases, there was a span of 8 bases. DNA of the CDR3: TGTGCCAGCAGGGCACTCGCAACTAATGAAAAACTGTTTTTT. Translated, it gives CASRALATNEKLFF.

The chain uses TRBV6-4 and TRBJ1-1, with D possibly being TRBD1 (6 bases). Germline V gene sequence: CDR1 MRHNA, CDR2 SNTAGT. CDR3 length equals 11 residues. Trimming cost V 5 bases and J 5 bases, with 6 bases left between them. The CDR3 sequence is CASSQGTEAFF. CDR3 in DNA: TGTGCCAGCAGTCAGGGGACTGAAGCTTTCTTT.

V gene TRBV12-5 combines with J gene TRBJ1-2; D uncertain. This CDR3 comprises 13 residues. The V end lost 3 bases, the J end lost 6 bases, and 11 bases lay between the germline ends. Per the germline V gene, CDR1 is LGHNT and CDR2 is FRNRAP. The CDR3 DNA reads TGTGCTAGTGGTTTAATGGCCTACAATGGCTACACCTTC. This translates into CASGLMAYNGYTF. Drawing the rest from reference TRBV12-5 and TRBJ1-2, the complete variable domain is DARVTQTPRHKVTEMGQEVTMRCQPILGHNTVFWYRQTMMQGLELLAYFRNRAPLDDSGMPKDRFSAEMPDATLATLKIQPSEPRDSAVYFCASGLMAYNGYTFGSGTRLTVV.

The rearrangement links TRBV6-5 to TRBJ2-7; D not resolved. The CDR3 runs to 12 residues. The V gene's germline CDR1 is MNHEY and CDR2 SVGAGI. Trimming stripped 6 bases from V and 5 bases from J, with 11 bases between. This CDR3 reads CASRSDTHEQYF. Here the CDR3 DNA reads TGTGCCAGCAGAAGTGACACGCACGAGCAGTACTTC.

The chain links TRBV19 to TRBJ1-4, with 10 bases lining up with TRBD1. The CDR3 runs to 14 residues. The germline gives CDR1 LNHDA, CDR2 SQIVND (reference sequence). Losses at the gene ends were 6 bases for V and 8 bases for J; bases not matched to a gene: 6. As DNA, the CDR3 is TGTGCCAGTAGCCTCGGGACAGGGGAAGAAAAACTGTTTTTT. Protein sequence: CASSLGTGEEKLFF.

This chain connects TRBV11-2 to TRBJ1-2; no firm D call. Per the germline V gene, CDR1 is SGHAT and CDR2 is FQNNGV. Trimming shortened V by 1 base and J by 6 bases, and 18 bases separated the two germline ends. CDR3 length: 16 residues. The chain's CDR3 is CASSLVSSGGLNGYTF. The CDR3 DNA sequence: TGTGCCAGCAGCTTAGTTTCCTCGGGAGGCCTAAATGGCTACACCTTC.

The CDR3 region has the DNA TGTGCCAGCTCCTGGTCCATTGGCTGGGAAGGGGCAAGTGAAAAACTGTTTTTT. Its protein is CASSWSIGWEGASEKLFF. The chain combines TRBV18 with TRBJ1-4; perhaps TRBD1 as D (5 bases). Trimming left V 6 bases short and J 7 bases short, with 27 bases between. This CDR3 is 18 amino acids long. Germline lookup yields CDR1 KGHSH and CDR2 LQKENI.

The chain uses TRBV13 and TRBJ2-7; TRBD1 agrees at 8 bases. V lost 5 bases, J lost 6 bases, and 12 bases stayed unmatched. Germline CDR1 reads PRHDT; CDR2 reads FYEKMQ (reference sequence). The CDR3 extends over 15 amino acids. The CDR3 coding sequence is TGTGCCAGCAGCCTGTTACAGGGGGGCACTACCGAGCAGTACTTC. It encodes CASSLLQGGTTEQYF.

The chain links TRBV19 to TRBJ1-3; a possible D gene is TRBD1 (5 bases). The germline CDR1 and CDR2 sequences are LNHDA and SQIVND (reference sequence). The V and J ends lost 5 bases and 3 bases respectively, with 14 bases between them. The CDR3 runs to 15 residues. CDR3 DNA sequence: TGTGCCAGTAGTGACCAGGGAGTGATTGGAAACACCATATATTTT. Translating gives CASSDQGVIGNTIYF.

V gene TRBV30 combines with J gene TRBJ1-5; unclear D gene. The CDR3 runs to 14 residues. Germline lookup yields CDR1 GTSNPN and CDR2 SVGIG (reference sequence). V was cut by 2 bases and J by 3 bases, with 11 bases left in between. The CDR3 sequence is CAWSTGSVNQPQHF. The CDR3 region has the DNA TGTGCCTGGAGTACGGGGAGCGTCAATCAGCCCCAGCATTTT. Variable domain in full (rest from reference TRBV30 and TRBJ1-5): SQTIHQWPATLVQPVGSPLSLECTVEGTSNPNLYWYRQAAGRGLQLLFYSVGIGQISSEVPQNLSASRPQDRQFILSSKKLLLSDSGFYLCAWSTGSVNQPQHFGDGTRLSIL.

The chain carries TRBV27 and TRBJ2-3; possibly TRBD1 or TRBD2 for D (6 bases each). Trimming took 5 bases from V and 2 from J, leaving 14 bases between them. The length of the CDR3 is 15 residues. Per germline, CDR1 MNHEY and CDR2 SMNVEV (reference sequence). CDR3 coding DNA: TGTGCCAGCAGTACCCTCTGGGGGGCCACAGATACGCAGTATTTT. Protein product: CASSTLWGATDTQYF.

The CDR3 sequence: CASSPSGTVYEQYF. The CDR3 region has the DNA TGTGCCAGCTCACCATCTGGGACAGTATACGAGCAGTACTTC. V gene TRBV18 combines with J gene TRBJ2-7; 7 positions agree with TRBD1. Germline trimming cut 2 bases from V and 4 bases from J; bases unmatched to any gene: 5. The CDR3 is made up of 14 amino acids. The germline CDR1 and CDR2 sequences are KGHSH and LQKENI.

The V call is TRBV7-6, the J call TRBJ1-1; D ambiguous. Per germline, CDR1 SGHVS and CDR2 FNYEAQ. This CDR3 has 13 residues. V shed 5 bases and J shed 1 base, with 8 bases lying between them. Written as DNA, the CDR3 is TGTGCCAGCAGCACCGGAAAGAACACTGAAGCTTTCTTT. Its protein product is CASSTGKNTEAFF. Supplemented by reference TRBV7-6 and TRBJ1-1, the full variable domain reads GAGVSQSPRYKVTKRGQDVALRCDPISGHVSLYWYRQALGQGPEFLTYFNYEAQQDKSGLPNDRFSAERPEGSISTLTIQRTEQRDSAMYRCASSTGKNTEAFFGQGTRLTVV.

The J gene is TRBJ1-1, the V gene TRBV12-3 or TRBV12-4; D gene uncertain. Trimming removed 1 base from V and 4 bases from J, with 7 bases in between. This CDR3 contains 13 residues. CDR3 sequence: CASSLVSGTEAFF. CDR3 bases: TGTGCCAGCAGTTTAGTTTCGGGCACTGAAGCTTTCTTT.

This chain uses TRBV7-9 with TRBJ2-1, with TRBD2 matching 9 bases. Germline V lookup: CDR1 SEHNR, CDR2 FQNEAQ (reference sequence). The ends lost 6 bases at V and 7 bases at J; junction bases unmatched: 13. CDR3 size: 16 residues. CDR3 sequence reads: CASRPSGTSTKNEQFF. CDR3 DNA sequence: TGTGCCAGCAGGCCGTCCGGGACTAGCACGAAGAATGAGCAGTTCTTC.

The chain has TRBV5-1 and TRBJ2-7; D ambiguous. CDR1 is SGHRS, CDR2 YFSETQ, per germline. Between the trimmed V and J ends, which lost 2 bases and 4 bases, there was a span of 10 bases. This CDR3 has 13 residues. The CDR3 loop reads CASSLAPAYEQYF. The CDR3, as DNA: TGCGCCAGCAGCTTAGCCCCAGCGTACGAGCAGTACTTC. Complete variable domain (other parts from reference TRBV5-1 and TRBJ2-7): KAGVTQTPRYLIKTRGQQVTLSCSPISGHRSVSWYQQTPGQGLQFLFEYFSETQRNKGNFPGRFSGRQFSNSRSEMNVSTLELGDSALYLCASSLAPAYEQYFGPGTRLTVT.

The rearrangement uses TRBV4-1 and TRBJ1-2; D is perhaps TRBD1 (5 bases). Trimming pared 0 bases from V and 5 bases from J, leaving 19 bases between. Germline V gene data show CDR1 as MGHRA and CDR2 as YSYEKL. The CDR3 sequence is 17 residues long. The CDR3 bases are TGCGCCAGCAGCCAAGAGACAGTCGAACAAAGCCCGTATGGCTACACCTTC. As protein: CASSQETVEQSPYGYTF.

The chain couples TRBV6-2 or TRBV6-3 to TRBJ2-3; D possibly corresponds to TRBD2 (6 bases). V was cut by 6 bases and J by 10 bases, with 17 bases left in between. The CDR3 extends over 13 amino acids. Germline V gene sequence: CDR1 MNHEY, CDR2 SVGEGT. DNA for the CDR3: TGTGCCAGCAGCCGTGGGACTGCCCTGCCGCAGTATTTT. This gives the protein CASSRGTALPQYF.

V gene TRBV3-1 (or the pseudogene TRBV3-2) combines with J gene TRBJ1-2, with 8 bases identical to TRBD1. The germline CDR1 and CDR2 sequences are LGHDT and YNNKEL (reference sequence). This CDR3 is built from 14 residues. The trim removed 6 bases at V and 2 bases at J, leaving 5 bases unmatched. The CDR3 DNA reads as TGTGCCAGCAGTCAATACAGGGGGAACTATGGCTACACCTTC. This sequence encodes CASSQYRGNYGYTF.

V gene TRBV11-2 combines with J gene TRBJ1-6; tentatively, D is TRBD1 (5 bases). With 1 base removed from V and 7 bases from J, the gap between germline ends came to 14 bases. Germline lookup yields CDR1 SGHAT and CDR2 FQNNGV. CDR3 size: 16 residues. The CDR3 reads CASSLGATVRNSPLHF. The CDR3, as DNA: TGTGCCAGCAGCTTAGGGGCGACAGTTAGAAATTCACCCCTCCACTTT.

V and J are TRBV25-1 and TRBJ2-1; D gene ambiguous. V lost 1 base and J 9 bases, leaving 10 bases between the germline ends. The length of the CDR3 is 13 residues. CDR1 is MGHDK, CDR2 SYGVNS, per germline. CDR3 bases: TGTGCCAGCAGTGAATGGCCCTCGGGTGAGCAGTTCTTC. The encoded protein is CASSEWPSGEQFF.

The table lists this clone with a count of one. V usage is TRBV19 and J usage is TRBJ2-3, with D possibly matching TRBD2 (5 bases). CDR3 length: 14 residues. In germline, CDR1 is LNHDA, CDR2 SQIVND (reference sequence). V was pared by 3 bases and J by 2 bases, with 9 bases between. The CDR3 loop is CASSIREFTDTQYF. The CDR3 DNA sequence: TGTGCCAGTAGTATCCGGGAATTCACAGATACGCAGTATTTT.

This chain links TRBV5-1 with TRBJ2-7, with D possibly TRBD1 on 6 matching bases. Deletions cut 3 bases from V and 1 base from J, with 38 bases between. The CDR3 totals 23 residues. Germline assignment: CDR1 SGHRS and CDR2 YFSETQ. Written as DNA, the CDR3 is TGCGCCAGCAGCTCCCGAGGGGGACGGACAGACGGGGCCGGGACGGACTTGTCCTACGAGCAGTACTTC. This sequence encodes CASSSRGGRTDGAGTDLSYEQYF.

The CDR3 bases are TGTGCCAGCAGCGGTGGGGTATTTAGTACGGGCATTAATCAGCCCCAGCATTTT. Encoded protein: CASSGGVFSTGINQPQHF. This rearrangement joins TRBV5-8 to TRBJ1-5; D unresolved. This CDR3 has 18 residues. Germline V gene data show CDR1 as SGHTS and CDR2 as YDEGEE. V lost 4 bases to trimming and J lost 4 bases, with 24 bases between them.